Given below is one TCR beta chain in context. Unmatched junction bases numbered 6, after V lost 6 bases and J lost 2 bases. This CDR3 region has 15 residues. Germline loops: CDR1 MRHNA, CDR2 SNTAGT. These data come from a study of cytomegalovirus exposure and HLA in healthy donors. PCR used 60 Vbeta primers and 13 Jbeta primers. Libraries were prepared by immunoSEQ multiplex PCR; TCRdb keeps only in-frame clonotypes and omits some of them. The profile covers roughly 180,000 clones, with around 82% appearing a single time and about 1% taken by the ten largest. The chain employs TRBV6-4 and TRBJ2-2; TRBD1 agrees at 7 bases. The clonotype was recovered from a man aged 25-45 years in good health and CMV-seronegative. Sequencing used PBMCs. The CDR3 bases are TGTGCCAGCAGCCCTAACAGGGGCAACACCGGGGAGCTGTTTTTT. Residues: CASSPNRGNTGELFF.